Below are 21 T cell receptor beta chains sequenced from a single sample in a study of shared clonotypes between healthy human individuals. Using immunoSEQ multiplex PCR, the repertoire was profiled, and TCRdb retains in-frame clones only, with some absent. The sample yields 2 million to 2.5 million clones, 85% to 95% seen once. Sequencing input: naive CD4+ T cells from PBMCs. Subset noted: CD45RA+ positively selected. These receptors were obtained from a man aged 18 to 35 in good health. Some clones in this sample may be carry-over from other donors' samples.

The gene calls are TRBV5-1 and TRBJ2-7; D uncertain. Between the trimmed V and J ends, which lost 3 bases and 3 bases, there was a span of 16 bases. The CDR3 sequence is 15 residues long. CDR1 is SGHRS, CDR2 YFSETQ, per germline. CDR3 coding DNA: TGCGCCAGCAGCTCCGACTGGAGAGCCCGCTACGAGCAGTACTTC. Translated, it gives CASSSDWRARYEQYF. The variable domain in full, with the rest retrieved from reference TRBV5-1 and TRBJ2-7, is KAGVTQTPRYLIKTRGQQVTLSCSPISGHRSVSWYQQTPGQGLQFLFEYFSETQRNKGNFPGRFSGRQFSNSRSEMNVSTLELGDSALYLCASSSDWRARYEQYFGPGTRLTVT.

The chain has TRBV4-1 and TRBJ1-2, with a tentative D call TRBD1 (5 bases). V lost 0 bases and J 3 bases, leaving 14 bases between the germline ends. The V gene's germline CDR1 is MGHRA and CDR2 YSYEKL. This CDR3 contains 16 residues. The DNA for the CDR3 is TGCGCCAGCAGCCAAGATTTTGCCGGGGGGGACTATGGCTACACCTTC. Translated, it gives CASSQDFAGGDYGYTF.

The chain employs TRBV11-2 and TRBJ2-1; 9 bases fit TRBD2. Germline CDR1 reads SGHAT; CDR2 reads FQNNGV. The CDR3 is 16 amino acids. V lost 5 bases to trimming and J lost 6 bases; unmatched junction nucleotides: 11. DNA of the CDR3: TGTGCCAGCAGCCCCTTTCTAGCGGGATTGGTCAATGAGCAGTTCTTC. It yields the protein CASSPFLAGLVNEQFF.

This chain uses TRBV19 with TRBJ2-4, with TRBD2 matching 9 bases. Germline CDR1 reads LNHDA; CDR2 reads SQIVND (reference sequence). Germline trimming cut 7 bases from V and 2 bases from J; bases unmatched to any gene: 3. There are 14 residues in the CDR3. For the CDR3, the DNA is TGTGCCAGTACTAGCGGGGACTCCAAAAACATTCAGTACTTC. It encodes CASTSGDSKNIQYF.

The chain uses TRBV5-1 and TRBJ2-2, with D perhaps TRBD2 (5 bases). With 2 bases removed from V and 6 bases from J, the gap between germline ends came to 14 bases. This CDR3 has 15 residues. The V gene's germline CDR1 is SGHRS and CDR2 YFSETQ. This chain's CDR3 is CASSFRVPGAGELFF. The CDR3 region has the DNA TGCGCCAGCAGCTTCCGCGTCCCCGGGGCCGGGGAGCTGTTTTTT.

The rearrangement links TRBV19 to TRBJ2-1; D is perhaps TRBD2 (6 bases). Trimming removed 5 bases at V and 6 bases at J, with 11 bases between. Germline CDR1 LNHDA, CDR2 SQIVND (reference sequence). The length of the CDR3 is 13 residues. CDR3 amino acids: CASSPRGTNEQFF. Here the CDR3 DNA reads TGTGCCAGTAGTCCCCGCGGGACCAATGAGCAGTTCTTC. Full variable domain (remainder filled in from reference TRBV19 and TRBJ2-1): DGGITQSPKYLFRKEGQNVTLSCEQNLNHDAMYWYRQDPGQGLRLIYYSQIVNDFQKGDIAEGYSVSREKKESFPLTVTSAQKNPTAFYLCASSPRGTNEQFFGPGTRLTVL.

This chain uses TRBV7-2 with TRBJ2-5, with a weak D call TRBD1 (5 bases). The CDR3 runs 18 residues. The germline V and J ends were trimmed by 1 base and 2 bases, with 20 bases remaining between them. From germline, CDR1 is SGHTA and CDR2 FQGNSA. The CDR3 nucleotides are TGTGCCAGCAGCTTAGTTTTAAATGTAGCAGGGCAACAAGAGACCCAGTACTTC. Protein product: CASSLVLNVAGQQETQYF.

This clone showed up just once. Other DNA sequences in this specimen translate into the identical CDR3. The chain carries TRBV28 and TRBJ1-2; D unclear. The germline gives CDR1 MDHEN, CDR2 SYDVKM. CDR3 length: 10 residues. V gave up 4 bases and J gave up 4 bases, with 1 base separating them. In DNA, the CDR3 is TGTGCCAGCAGTTCCTATGGCTACACCTTC. Residues: CASSSYGYTF.

This chain uses TRBV9 with TRBJ2-5; maybe TRBD1 (8 bases). Germline assignment: CDR1 SGDLS and CDR2 YYNGEE. V shed 0 bases and J shed 5 bases, with 14 bases lying between them. There are 15 residues in the CDR3. CDR3 nucleotides: TGTGCCAGCAGCGTAGCCCCACAGGGGGGGGAGACCCAGTACTTC. This encodes CASSVAPQGGETQYF. Full variable domain (rest looked up from reference TRBV9 and TRBJ2-5): DSGVTQTPKHLITATGQRVTLRCSPRSGDLSVYWYQQSLDQGLQFLIQYYNGEERAKGNILERFSAQQFPDLHSELNLSSLELGDSALYFCASSVAPQGGETQYFGPGTRLLVL.

A single count supports this clone. J is TRBJ1-5 and V is TRBV27, with D possibly TRBD1 on 5 matching bases. V lost 2 bases, J lost 7 bases, and 9 bases lay in between. CDR1 is MNHEY and CDR2 is SMNVEV in the germline V gene (reference sequence). The CDR3 has 13 amino acids. The CDR3 is CASSLEEGQPQHF. The CDR3 DNA reads TGTGCCAGCAGTTTAGAGGAGGGGCAGCCCCAGCATTTT.

The V gene is TRBV19, the J gene TRBJ2-2; 8 bases are shared with TRBD2. Trimming at V came to 5 bases and at J to 1 base, leaving 3 bases not matched to a gene. The germline V gene encodes CDR1 LNHDA and CDR2 SQIVND (reference sequence). The CDR3 consists of 15 residues. The CDR3 bases are TGTGCCAGTAGTTGGGCGGGAGGGAACACCGGGGAGCTGTTTTTT. Translation gives CASSWAGGNTGELFF.

The V gene is TRBV6-5, the J gene TRBJ1-2, with TRBD1 matching over 9 bases. V was pared by 8 bases and J by 4 bases, with 8 bases of the junction left unmatched. Per the germline V gene, CDR1 is MNHEY and CDR2 is SVGAGI. CDR3 length: 14 residues. CDR3 in DNA: TGTGCCAGCGCCCGGGACAGGGCTCCCTATGGCTACACCTTC. Translating gives CASARDRAPYGYTF.

In its sample, this clone was seen once. Distinct nucleotide sequences in the sample also encode this CDR3. CDR3 amino acids: CASSLTGGETQYF. In nucleotides, the CDR3 is TGTGCCAGCAGCCTGACAGGGGGAGAGACCCAGTACTTC. The rearrangement joins TRBV7-9 to TRBJ2-5; TRBD1 matches 9 bases. V trimming: 5 bases; J trimming: 4 bases; junction bases outside the gene matches: 2. The CDR3 is made up of 13 amino acids. Germline lookup yields CDR1 SEHNR and CDR2 FQNEAQ (reference sequence).

The count of this clone is one. Other nucleotide sequences from this sample produce the same CDR3. The chain carries TRBV7-9 and TRBJ2-7; D possibly corresponds to TRBD2 (6 bases). The V gene lost 5 bases and the J gene lost 1 base, with 9 bases spanning the gap. The CDR3 has 13 residues. Germline CDR1 SEHNR, CDR2 FQNEAQ (reference sequence). CDR3 nucleotide sequence: TGTGCCAGCAGCCTGGGACTGTCCTACGAGCAGTACTTC. This sequence encodes CASSLGLSYEQYF.

There are a few counts of this clone. The chain links TRBV6-6 to TRBJ1-3; D gene unclear. The V gene lost 2 bases and the J gene lost 2 bases, with 7 bases spanning the gap. The CDR3 runs to 14 residues. Per germline, CDR1 MNHNY and CDR2 SVGAGI (reference sequence). This CDR3 is CASSYTAAGNTIYF. Written as DNA, the CDR3 is TGTGCCAGCAGTTACACGGCAGCTGGAAACACCATATATTTT.

This clone occurred once. The gene calls are TRBV5-1 and TRBJ2-2; 10 nucleotides agree with TRBD1. Germline loops: CDR1 SGHRS, CDR2 YFSETQ. The V segment lost 4 bases and the J segment 6 bases; nucleotides outside the gene matches: 12. The CDR3 totals 17 residues. The CDR3 reads CASSLTTTGGRSGELFF. In DNA, the CDR3 is TGCGCCAGCAGCCTCACGACGACAGGGGGCCGTTCCGGGGAGCTGTTTTTT.

The chain couples TRBV5-1 to TRBJ2-5; TRBD2 aligns across 7 bases. CDR1 and CDR2 (germline): SGHRS, YFSETQ. CDR3 length equals 14 residues. V gave up 6 bases and J gave up 4 bases; unmatched junction bases: 9. The CDR3, as DNA: TGCGCCAGCACCGCGGGAGCCCGGGGAGAGACCCAGTACTTC. Its protein product is CASTAGARGETQYF. The full variable domain, in which reference TRBV5-1 and TRBJ2-5 provide the parts outside the CDR3, is KAGVTQTPRYLIKTRGQQVTLSCSPISGHRSVSWYQQTPGQGLQFLFEYFSETQRNKGNFPGRFSGRQFSNSRSEMNVSTLELGDSALYLCASTAGARGETQYFGPGTRLLVL.

This chain uses TRBV5-4 with TRBJ2-7, with 14 bases aligning to TRBD2. The V gene's germline CDR1 is SGHNT and CDR2 YYREEE (reference sequence). The V and J ends lost 4 bases and 6 bases, in that order; junction bases with no gene match: 6. The CDR3 spans 15 residues. The CDR3 here is CASSGRTSGRPEQYF. The CDR3 bases are TGTGCCAGCAGCGGCCGGACTAGCGGGAGGCCCGAGCAGTACTTC.

The chain couples TRBV2 to TRBJ2-7; 8 positions agree with TRBD2. V lost 8 bases to trimming and J lost 0 bases; unmatched junction nucleotides: 6. This CDR3 has 14 residues. The germline V gene has CDR1 SNHLY and CDR2 FYNNEI. CDR3 amino acids: CASLLAVSSYEQYF. CDR3 DNA: TGTGCCAGCCTACTAGCGGTTTCCTCCTACGAGCAGTACTTC.

The J gene is TRBJ2-5, the V gene TRBV10-3, with a tentative D call TRBD1 (5 bases). Trimming took off 4 bases at V and 5 bases at J, with 11 bases between the two ends. The CDR3 is made up of 13 amino acids. Germline loops: CDR1 ENHRY, CDR2 SYGVKD. CDR3 region: CAISAQGAETQYF. CDR3 bases: TGTGCCATCAGTGCGCAGGGTGCGGAGACCCAGTACTTC.

In its sample, this clone was seen a few times. V usage is TRBV5-1 and J usage is TRBJ1-1, with D tentatively TRBD1 (5 bases). The CDR3 contains 14 residues. The V end was cut by 2 bases, the J end by 4 bases, with 12 bases between. Germline CDR1 and CDR2: SGHRS and YFSETQ. The CDR3 coding sequence is TGCGCCAGCAGCTTCGATTCAGGGATCACTGAAGCTTTCTTT. Its translation is CASSFDSGITEAFF.